The rows below give T cell receptor beta chains drawn from one sample of a study of blood T cell repertoires in COVID-19. TCRdb's table, derived via immunoSEQ multiplex PCR, lists solely in-frame clones and lacks some. The sample carries 190,000 or so clones, about 91% recorded once. The sequencing sample was made of peripheral blood. The receptors derive from a woman aged 25-40 years with acute or convalescent COVID-19. CDR3s include the opening cysteine and the closing phenylalanine or tryptophan. The D gene is left open where the match is weak. The listing skips clone size in some rows; elsewhere it reads once, few, many or a size class.

v_gene: TRBV12-3/TRBV12-4
d_gene: NA
j_gene: TRBJ2-3
abundance: once
CDR3nt: TGTGCCAGCAGCAGGGCAGATACGCAGTATTTT
CDR3aa: CASSRADTQYF

v_gene: TRBV18
d_gene: NA
j_gene: TRBJ1-1
abundance: NA
CDR3nt: TGTGCCAGCTCAAACAGTAGGAACACTGAAGCTTTCTTT
CDR3aa: CASSNSRNTEAFF

v_gene: TRBV7-2
d_gene: NA
j_gene: TRBJ2-2
abundance: NA
CDR3nt: TGTGCCAGCAGCGCGGGACAGCTCACCGGGGAGCTGTTTTTT
CDR3aa: CASSAGQLTGELFF

v_gene: TRBV6-1
d_gene: NA
j_gene: TRBJ1-1
abundance: NA
CDR3nt: TGTGCCAGCAGTGATAATTGGGGAGGGACGCAGGCTTTCTTT
CDR3aa: CASSDNWGGTQAFF

v_gene: TRBV7-2
d_gene: NA
j_gene: TRBJ2-5
abundance: many
CDR3nt: TGTGCCAGCAGCTTACTGCGCGGGATAGAGACCCAGTACTTC
CDR3aa: CASSLLRGIETQYF

v_gene: TRBV5-1
d_gene: TRBD2
j_gene: TRBJ2-5
abundance: NA
CDR3nt: TGCGCCAGCAGCCCGGGACTAGCGGGAGGTGGAGAGACCCAGTACTTC
CDR3aa: CASSPGLAGGGETQYF

v_gene: TRBV5-1
d_gene: NA
j_gene: TRBJ2-5
abundance: NA
CDR3nt: TGCGCCAGCAGCGGGGGGTTTTTCTCTCTACAAGAGACCCAGTACTTC
CDR3aa: CASSGGFFSLQETQYF

v_gene: TRBV3-1/TRBV3-2
d_gene: NA
j_gene: TRBJ1-2
abundance: NA
CDR3nt: TGTGCCAGCAGCCTTACAAGGGACAATGGCTACACCTTC
CDR3aa: CASSLTRDNGYTF

v_gene: TRBV2
d_gene: NA
j_gene: TRBJ2-1
abundance: NA
CDR3nt: TGTGCCAGCAGTGAACGTCCGGGAGTTAATGAGCAGTTCTTC
CDR3aa: CASSERPGVNEQFF

v_gene: TRBV18
d_gene: TRBD1
j_gene: TRBJ2-5
abundance: NA
CDR3nt: TGTGCCAGCTCACCACCGGGACAGCGACGAGAGACCCAGTACTTC
CDR3aa: CASSPPGQRRETQYF

v_gene: TRBV6-6
d_gene: TRBD2
j_gene: TRBJ2-1
abundance: NA
CDR3nt: TGTGCCAGCAGTAGTCCGGGACTATCCTACAATGAGCAGTTCTTC
CDR3aa: CASSSPGLSYNEQFF

v_gene: TRBV4-2
d_gene: TRBD2
j_gene: TRBJ2-7
abundance: NA
CDR3nt: TGTGCCAGCAGCCAAGTAACTAGCGGGGCCCGATACGAGCAGTACTTC
CDR3aa: CASSQVTSGARYEQYF

v_gene: TRBV7-2
d_gene: NA
j_gene: TRBJ2-7
abundance: NA
CDR3nt: TGTGCCAGCAGCTTACGGAGCCGAGACTACGAGCAGTACTTC
CDR3aa: CASSLRSRDYEQYF

v_gene: TRBV19
d_gene: NA
j_gene: TRBJ1-2
abundance: few
CDR3nt: TGTGCCAGTAGTGCTCTGACAGGTCCTAACTATGGCTACACCTTC
CDR3aa: CASSALTGPNYGYTF

v_gene: TRBV20-1
d_gene: NA
j_gene: TRBJ2-7
abundance: few
CDR3nt: TGCAGTGCTAGTGTACAGGAGCAACCACACACCTTC
CDR3aa: CSASVQEQPHTF

v_gene: TRBV15
d_gene: NA
j_gene: TRBJ2-1
abundance: NA
CDR3nt: TGTGCCACCAGCAGAGATATTGATGAGCAGTTCTTC
CDR3aa: CATSRDIDEQFF

v_gene: TRBV28
d_gene: NA
j_gene: TRBJ1-4
abundance: NA
CDR3nt: TGTGCCCGACCAAAAGAACAGGTGGAGACTAATGAAAAACTGTTTTTT
CDR3aa: CARPKEQVETNEKLFF

v_gene: TRBV6-5
d_gene: NA
j_gene: TRBJ2-7
abundance: NA
CDR3nt: TGTGCCAGGGGGCGGGGCGAGCAGTACTTC
CDR3aa: CARGRGEQYF

v_gene: TRBV12-3/TRBV12-4
d_gene: NA
j_gene: TRBJ1-2
abundance: NA
CDR3nt: TGTGCCAGCAGTTTATGGGTAGGAGGAGGCTACACCTTC
CDR3aa: CASSLWVGGGYTF

v_gene: TRBV29-1
d_gene: NA
j_gene: TRBJ1-1
abundance: once
CDR3nt: TGCAGCGTTACAGTATTCATGAACACTGAAGCTTTCTTT
CDR3aa: CSVTVFMNTEAFF

v_gene: TRBV5-4
d_gene: TRBD1
j_gene: TRBJ2-7
abundance: NA
CDR3nt: TGTGCCAGCAGCTTGGCCGGGACAGGGTCCTACGAGCAGTACTTC
CDR3aa: CASSLAGTGSYEQYF

v_gene: TRBV28
d_gene: TRBD1
j_gene: TRBJ1-1
abundance: NA
CDR3nt: TGTGCCAGCAGACCCTTCGGGACAGACATGAACACTGAAGCTTTCTTT
CDR3aa: CASRPFGTDMNTEAFF

v_gene: TRBV5-4
d_gene: NA
j_gene: TRBJ1-4
abundance: once
CDR3nt: TGTGCCAGCAGCACCATGGGCAAACATGAAAAACTGTTTTTT
CDR3aa: CASSTMGKHEKLFF

v_gene: TRBV27
d_gene: NA
j_gene: TRBJ2-2
abundance: NA
CDR3nt: TGTGCCAGCAGTCAGGGCTTGACCGGGGAGCTGTTTTTT
CDR3aa: CASSQGLTGELFF